These 7 T cell receptor beta chains were sequenced from one sample in a study of vaccination and CD4 T cells after COVID-19. Their antigens remain unidentified. Cultured CD4+ T-cell DNA underwent Oncomine TCR Beta short-read sequencing. TCRdb reprocessed the PCR reads with MiXCR, giving one entry per CDR3 protein. The sample has 15,000 to 20,000 distinct CDR3 sequences; around two fifths are singletons. The treatment denotes: approximately 9-day PBMC culture with coronavirus spike peptide pools or control peptides (ViraFEST assay). The starting material was CD4+ T cells from blood, cultured in vitro, obtained before SARS-CoV-2 vaccination. These receptors were collected from a human donor who had recovered from COVID-19.

This clonotype appeared a few times. This sequence joins TRBV7-2 and TRBJ2-5; 8 bases agree with TRBD2. This CDR3 is built from 14 residues. CDR1 and CDR2 (germline): SGHTA, FQGNSA. Losses at the gene ends were 5 bases for V and 5 bases for J; bases not matched to a gene: 7. CDR3 loop: CASSRGLAQETQYF. DNA for the CDR3: TGTGCCAGCAGCAGAGGACTAGCTCAGGAGACCCAGTACTTC.

Only a few counts were recorded for this clonotype. V usage is TRBV15 and J usage is TRBJ1-1; TRBD1 might be the D (5 bases). CDR3 size: 14 residues. Deletions cut 0 bases from V and 6 bases from J, with 11 bases between. Germline CDR1 LNHNV, CDR2 YYDKDF (reference sequence). The CDR3 region is CATSRDTVGAEAFF. The CDR3 DNA sequence: TGTGCCACCAGCAGAGATACGGTGGGGGCTGAAGCTTTCTTT.

The chain links TRBV11-3 to TRBJ2-5; no definite D call. Germline V gives CDR1 SGHNT, CDR2 YENEEA. The V end lost 1 base, the J end lost 5 bases, and 8 bases lay between the germline ends. The CDR3 consists of 13 residues. CDR3 nucleotides: TGTGCCAGCAGCTTAGTGGGTGGGGAGACCCAGTACTTC. This translates into CASSLVGGETQYF. The full variable domain, its missing parts supplied by reference TRBV11-3 and TRBJ2-5, is EAGVVQSPRYKIIEKKQPVAFWCNPISGHNTLYWYLQNLGQGPELLIRYENEEAVDDSQLPKDRFSAERLKGVDSTLKIQPAELGDSAVYLCASSLVGGETQYFGPGTRLLVL.

The gene calls are TRBV11-3 and TRBJ2-1; TRBD1 matches at 10 bases. Unmatched junction bases numbered 10, after V lost 5 bases and J lost 9 bases. The germline V gene encodes CDR1 SGHNT and CDR2 YENEEA. The CDR3 runs to 15 residues. CDR3 coding DNA: TGTGCCAGCAGCGTTACCGGGACAGGGGTCGTTGAGCAGTTCTTC. Residues: CASSVTGTGVVEQFF.

The CDR3 loop is CASSIDRGGELFF. The CDR3 DNA sequence: TGTGCCAGTAGTATAGATCGAGGTGGGGAGCTGTTTTTT. The chain joins TRBV19 to TRBJ2-2; D uncertain. Trimming removed 0 bases at V and 8 bases at J, with 7 bases between. Per germline, CDR1 LNHDA and CDR2 SQIVND (reference sequence). CDR3 size: 13 residues.

This clonotype showed up just once. The rearrangement uses TRBV28 and TRBJ1-1, with TRBD1 identical over 7 bases. CDR1 is MDHEN and CDR2 is SYDVKM in the germline V gene. V gave up 7 bases and J gave up 8 bases; unmatched junction bases: 13. The CDR3 runs to 14 residues. The chain's CDR3 is CASTPHGQVTEAFF. The CDR3 DNA follows: TGTGCCAGCACCCCTCACGGACAGGTGACGGAAGCTTTCTTT.

The V and J genes are TRBV9 and TRBJ2-1; 7 bases are a match to TRBD1. V was pared by 0 bases and J by 9 bases, with 3 bases of the junction left unmatched. Germline lookup yields CDR1 SGDLS and CDR2 YYNGEE. The CDR3 runs to 13 residues. CDR3 amino acids: CASSVAQGSEQFF. CDR3 coding DNA: TGTGCCAGCAGCGTAGCACAGGGGTCTGAGCAGTTCTTC.